These 6 T cell receptor beta chains were all obtained from the same sample, sequenced in a study of blood T cell repertoires in COVID-19 (dated by TCRdb to 2019 to 2021). Receptor amplification or capture employed the immunoSEQ multiplex PCR assay. Drawn from immuneACCESS, this table holds only the in-frame rearrangements with V and J called that TCRdb kept. Clones are partly lost; checked studies trace under half to an unresolved V gene and leave the rest unexplained. In all, the sample holds 150,000 to 200,000 clones, and approximately 90% of those were seen once. The ten most abundant clones make up under 13% of the sample. Sequenced sample: peripheral blood. These TCRs come from a woman aged 70-85 years with COVID-19, enrolled during active disease.

In this sample, this clone turned up a few times. The chain couples TRBV19 to TRBJ1-1; 8 nucleotides align to TRBD1. Germline CDR1 and CDR2: LNHDA and SQIVND (reference sequence). The ends lost 3 bases at V and 4 bases at J; junction bases unmatched: 4. The CDR3 consists of 14 residues. CDR3 sequence: CASSMDRVGTEAFF. In DNA form, the CDR3 reads TGTGCCAGTAGTATGGACAGGGTCGGCACTGAAGCTTTCTTT.

The chain is built from TRBV5-1 and TRBJ2-7, with 7 bases lining up with TRBD1. V trimming: 4 bases; J trimming: 1 base; junction bases outside the gene matches: 11. Germline CDR1 and CDR2: SGHRS and YFSETQ. There are 16 residues in the CDR3. CDR3 in amino acids: CASSPRDSSSSYEQYF. CDR3 in DNA: TGCGCCAGCAGCCCACGGGACAGCTCGTCATCCTACGAGCAGTACTTC.

This clone was recorded once. This sequence joins TRBV3-1 (or the pseudogene TRBV3-2) and TRBJ1-2; D not resolved. The CDR3 spans 12 residues. With 1 base removed from V and 10 bases from J, the gap between germline ends came to 10 bases. CDR1 and CDR2 (germline): LGHDT, YNNKEL (reference sequence). DNA of the CDR3: TGTGCCAGCAGCCAAGGCGGGCGGGCCTACACCTTC. Protein sequence: CASSQGGRAYTF.

The chain employs TRBV28 and TRBJ1-4; TRBD1 matches 9 bases. The J segment lost 7 bases and the V segment lost 5 bases, leaving 8 bases of the junction unmatched. The CDR3 has 15 amino acids. The germline gives CDR1 MDHEN, CDR2 SYDVKM. CDR3 loop: CASSPRTGVREKLFF. CDR3 bases: TGTGCCAGCAGTCCCAGGACAGGGGTACGTGAAAAACTGTTTTTT. Together with reference TRBV28 and TRBJ1-4, the CDR3 gives the full variable domain: DVKVTQSSRYLVKRTGEKVFLECVQDMDHENMFWYRQDPGLGLRLIYFSYDVKMKEKGDIPEGYSVSREKKERFSLILESASTNQTSMYLCASSPRTGVREKLFFGSGTQLSVL.

CDR3 DNA sequence: TGTGCCAGCAGCTTTAGCGGAGGACGGGAAAAACTGTTTTTT. Encoded protein: CASSFSGGREKLFF. The rearrangement joins TRBV7-9 to TRBJ1-4; D unclear. Trimming left V 3 bases short and J 8 bases short, with 13 bases between. Germline V CDR1 and CDR2: SEHNR, FQNEAQ (reference sequence). This CDR3 is built from 14 residues.

The CDR3 DNA reads as TGCGCCAGCAGCCAAGATCAACGGGTTCAGCCCCAGCATTTT. Encoded protein: CASSQDQRVQPQHF. The chain couples TRBV4-1 to TRBJ1-5, with no clear D. The germline V gene encodes CDR1 MGHRA and CDR2 YSYEKL. This CDR3 region has 14 residues. Trimming removed 0 bases from V and 6 bases from J, with 9 bases in between.